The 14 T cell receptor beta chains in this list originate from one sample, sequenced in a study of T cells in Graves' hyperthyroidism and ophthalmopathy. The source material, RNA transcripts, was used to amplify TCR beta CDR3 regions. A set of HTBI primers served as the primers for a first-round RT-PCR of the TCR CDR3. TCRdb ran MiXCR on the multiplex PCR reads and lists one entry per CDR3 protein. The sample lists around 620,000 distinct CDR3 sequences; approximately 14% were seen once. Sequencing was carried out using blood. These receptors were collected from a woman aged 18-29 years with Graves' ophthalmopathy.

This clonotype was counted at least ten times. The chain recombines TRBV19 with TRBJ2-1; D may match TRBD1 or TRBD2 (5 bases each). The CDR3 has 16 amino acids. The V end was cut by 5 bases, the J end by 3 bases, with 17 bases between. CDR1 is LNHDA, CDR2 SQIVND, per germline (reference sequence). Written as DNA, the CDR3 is TGTGCCAGTAGTGTATCTGGGGCAGGAGGCTACAATGAGCAGTTCTTC. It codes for CASSVSGAGGYNEQFF.

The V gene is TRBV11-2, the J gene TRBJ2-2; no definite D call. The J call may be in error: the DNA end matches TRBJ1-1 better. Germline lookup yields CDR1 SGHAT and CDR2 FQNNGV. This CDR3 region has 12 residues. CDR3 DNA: TGTGCCAGCAGCACAAACGGGGAGCGAGCTTTCTTT. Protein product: CASSTNGERAFF.

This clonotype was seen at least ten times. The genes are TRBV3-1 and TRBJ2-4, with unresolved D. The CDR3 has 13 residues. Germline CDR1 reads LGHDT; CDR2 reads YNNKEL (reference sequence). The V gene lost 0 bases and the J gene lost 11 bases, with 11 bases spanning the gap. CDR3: CASSQDTRSLQYF. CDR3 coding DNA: TGTGCCAGCAGCCAAGATACTCGGTCGCTTCAGTACTTC. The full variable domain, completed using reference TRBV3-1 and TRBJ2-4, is DTAVSQTPKYLVTQMGNDKSIKCEQNLGHDTMYWYKQDSKKFLKIMFSYNNKELIINETVPNRFSPKSPDKAHLNLHINSLELGDSAVYFCASSQDTRSLQYFGAGTRLSVL.

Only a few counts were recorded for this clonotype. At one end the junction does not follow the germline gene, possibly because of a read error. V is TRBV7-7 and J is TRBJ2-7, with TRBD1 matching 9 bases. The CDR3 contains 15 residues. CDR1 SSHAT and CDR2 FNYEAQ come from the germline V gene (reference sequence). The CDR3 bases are TGTGCTAGCAGCTTAGGGGACAGGGAATCCTACGAGCAGTACTTC. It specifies CASSLGDRESYEQYF. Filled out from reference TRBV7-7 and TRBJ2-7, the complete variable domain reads GAGVSQSPRYKVTKRGQDVTLRCDPISSHATLYWYQQALGQGPEFLTYFNYEAQPDKSGLPSDRFSAERPEGSISTLTIQRTEQRDSAMYRCASSLGDRESYEQYFGPGTRLTVT.

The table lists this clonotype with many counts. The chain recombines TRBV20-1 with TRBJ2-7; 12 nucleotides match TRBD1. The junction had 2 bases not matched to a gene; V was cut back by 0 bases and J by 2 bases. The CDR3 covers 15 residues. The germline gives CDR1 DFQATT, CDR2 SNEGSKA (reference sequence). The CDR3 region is CSAREGQGATYEQYF. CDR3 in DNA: TGCAGTGCTAGAGAGGGACAGGGGGCAACCTACGAGCAGTACTTC.

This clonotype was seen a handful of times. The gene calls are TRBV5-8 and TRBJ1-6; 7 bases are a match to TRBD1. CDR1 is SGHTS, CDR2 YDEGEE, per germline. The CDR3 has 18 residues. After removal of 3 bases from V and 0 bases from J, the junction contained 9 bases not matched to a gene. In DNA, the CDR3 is TGTGCCAGCAGCTCGAACAGGGGAATAAGCTCCTATAATTCACCCCTCCACTTT. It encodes CASSSNRGISSYNSPLHF.

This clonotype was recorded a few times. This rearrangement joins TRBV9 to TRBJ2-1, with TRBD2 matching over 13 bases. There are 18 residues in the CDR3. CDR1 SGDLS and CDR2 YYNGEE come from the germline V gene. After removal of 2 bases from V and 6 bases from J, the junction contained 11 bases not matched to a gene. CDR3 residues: CASSVRLAGGNGGNEQFF. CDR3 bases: TGTGCCAGCAGCGTTAGACTAGCGGGAGGTAATGGGGGCAATGAGCAGTTCTTC.

The chain's CDR3 is CASSDGTGNYNEQFF. The CDR3, as DNA: TGCGCCAGCAGTGACGGGACAGGGAACTACAATGAGCAGTTCTTC. The V call is TRBV10-2, the J call TRBJ2-1, with 9 bases aligning to TRBD1. Trimming at V came to 3 bases and at J to 3 bases, leaving 3 bases not matched to a gene. The CDR3 runs 15 residues. Germline CDR1 is WSHSY and CDR2 is SAAADI.

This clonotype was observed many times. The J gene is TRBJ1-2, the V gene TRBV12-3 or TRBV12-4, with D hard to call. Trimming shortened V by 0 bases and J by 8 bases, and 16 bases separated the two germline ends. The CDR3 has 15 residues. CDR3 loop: CASSLAGSPSWGYTF. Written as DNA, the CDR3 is TGTGCCAGCAGTTTAGCCGGCAGTCCTTCGTGGGGCTACACCTTC.

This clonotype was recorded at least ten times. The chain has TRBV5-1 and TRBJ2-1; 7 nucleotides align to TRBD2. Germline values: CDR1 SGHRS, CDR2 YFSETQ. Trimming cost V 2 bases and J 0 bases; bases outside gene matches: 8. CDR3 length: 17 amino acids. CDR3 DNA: TGCGCCAGCAGCTTAGCGGGATCCGGCCCCTCCTACAATGAGCAGTTCTTC. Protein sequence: CASSLAGSGPSYNEQFF.

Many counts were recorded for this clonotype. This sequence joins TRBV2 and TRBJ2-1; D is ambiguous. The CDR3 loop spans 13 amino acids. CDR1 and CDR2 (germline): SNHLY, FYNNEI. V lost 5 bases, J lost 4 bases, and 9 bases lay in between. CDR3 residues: CASSSIGYNEQFF. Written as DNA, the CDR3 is TGTGCCAGCAGTTCCATAGGGTACAATGAGCAGTTCTTC.

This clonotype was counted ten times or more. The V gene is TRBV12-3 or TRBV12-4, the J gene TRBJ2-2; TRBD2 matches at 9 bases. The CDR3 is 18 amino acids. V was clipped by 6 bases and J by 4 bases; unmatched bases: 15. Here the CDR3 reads CASRPPGRLADRTGELFF. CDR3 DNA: TGTGCCAGCAGGCCCCCCGGCCGACTAGCGGACCGCACCGGGGAGCTGTTTTTT.

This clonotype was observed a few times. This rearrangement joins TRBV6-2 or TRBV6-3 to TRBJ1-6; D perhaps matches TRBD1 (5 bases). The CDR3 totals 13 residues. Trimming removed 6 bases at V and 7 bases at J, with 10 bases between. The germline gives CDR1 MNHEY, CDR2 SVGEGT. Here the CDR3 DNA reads TGTGCCAGCAGGGTCCCAGGGAATTCACCCCTCCACTTT. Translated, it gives CASRVPGNSPLHF.

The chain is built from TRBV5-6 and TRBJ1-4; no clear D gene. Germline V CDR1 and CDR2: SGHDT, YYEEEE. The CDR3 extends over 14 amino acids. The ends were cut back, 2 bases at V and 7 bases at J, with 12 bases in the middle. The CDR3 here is CASSFRSFGEKLFF. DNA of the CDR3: TGTGCCAGCAGCTTTCGGTCCTTTGGTGAAAAACTGTTTTTT.